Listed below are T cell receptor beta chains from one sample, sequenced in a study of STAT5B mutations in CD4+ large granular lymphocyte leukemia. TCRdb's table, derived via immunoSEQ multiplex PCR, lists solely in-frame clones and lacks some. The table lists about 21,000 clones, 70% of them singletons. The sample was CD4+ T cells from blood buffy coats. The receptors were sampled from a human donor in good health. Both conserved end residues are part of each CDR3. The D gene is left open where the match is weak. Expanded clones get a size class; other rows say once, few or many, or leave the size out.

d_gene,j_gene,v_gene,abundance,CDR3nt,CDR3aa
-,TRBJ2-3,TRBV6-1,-,TGTGCCAGCAGCCGACCTAGCAGCACAGATACGCAGTATTTT,CASSRPSSTDTQYF
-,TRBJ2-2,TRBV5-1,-,TGCGCCAGCAGGGAGGGAGGCCTGACCGGGGAGCTGTTTTTT,CASREGGLTGELFF
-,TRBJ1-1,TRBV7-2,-,TGTGCCAGCAGCTTAGTCGCAGCAACCATGAACACTGAAGCTTTCTTT,CASSLVAATMNTEAFF
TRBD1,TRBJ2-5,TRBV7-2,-,TGTGCCAGCAGCTTAGGCGGGACAGGGAACGCAGAGACCCAGTACTTC,CASSLGGTGNAETQYF
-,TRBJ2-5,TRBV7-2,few,TGTGCCAGCAGCTTAGTGGAAGAGACCCAGTACTTC,CASSLVEETQYF
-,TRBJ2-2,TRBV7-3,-,TGTGCCAGCAGCTTAAGAGCTAGCTCGGGCGGGGAGCTGTTTTTT,CASSLRASSGGELFF
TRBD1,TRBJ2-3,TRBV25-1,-,TGTGCCAGCAGTGTACAGGGGACAGATACGCAGTATTTT,CASSVQGTDTQYF
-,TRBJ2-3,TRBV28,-,TGTGCCAGCAGCCTGGGACAGGCGGGAGCTAATACGCAGTATTTT,CASSLGQAGANTQYF
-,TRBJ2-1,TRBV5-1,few,TGCGCCAGCAGCCGCCTTCTGGACGAGCAGTTCTTC,CASSRLLDEQFF
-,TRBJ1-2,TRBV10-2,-,TGCGCCAGCAGTGATAATAGGACTCCCTATGGCTACACCTTC,CASSDNRTPYGYTF
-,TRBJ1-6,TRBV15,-,TGTGCCACCAGTACGAGCTCCTATAATTCACCCCTCCACTTT,CATSTSSYNSPLHF
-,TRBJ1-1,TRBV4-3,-,TGCGCCAGCAGCCACCCTGGTGGTGTCACTGAAGCTTTCTTT,CASSHPGGVTEAFF
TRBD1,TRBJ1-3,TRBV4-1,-,TGCGCCAGCAGCCAAGAAGGGGGGACAGGGACCCCCTCTGGAAACACCATATATTTT,CASSQEGGTGTPSGNTIYF
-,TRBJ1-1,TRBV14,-,TGTGCCAGCAGCCACTACAGTGCCACTGAAGCTTTCTTT,CASSHYSATEAFF
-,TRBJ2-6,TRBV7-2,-,TGTGCCAGCAGCTTGTTACATCGCTCTGGGGCCAACGTCCTGACTTTC,CASSLLHRSGANVLTF
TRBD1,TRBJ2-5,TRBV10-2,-,TGCGCCAGCATCGACGGGACAGGGTCAGTTATCCAGTACTTC,CASIDGTGSVIQYF
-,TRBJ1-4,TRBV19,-,TGTGCCAGTAGTGAACTTGGGGAAAAACTGTTTTTT,CASSELGEKLFF
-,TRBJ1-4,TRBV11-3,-,TGTGCCAGCAGCTTCGGACTTCGCAGAGCAACTAATGAAAAACTGTTTTTT,CASSFGLRRATNEKLFF
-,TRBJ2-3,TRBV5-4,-,TGTGCCAGCAGCCCCGGACTGGCAGATACGCAGTATTTT,CASSPGLADTQYF
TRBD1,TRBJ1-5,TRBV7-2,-,TGTGCCAGCAGCCCCGGGACAGGGTACCAGCCCCAGCATTTT,CASSPGTGYQPQHF
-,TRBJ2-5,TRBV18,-,TGTGCCAGCTCACCAAAGCCCCCTGGGGCTCAAGAGACCCAGTACTTC,CASSPKPPGAQETQYF
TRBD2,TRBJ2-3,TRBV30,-,TGTGCCTGGACCAGCGGGAGCTGGAGCACAGATACGCAGTATTTT,CAWTSGSWSTDTQYF
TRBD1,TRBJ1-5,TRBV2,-,TGTGCCAGCAGTCAACTCCGGGACAGACCCTATAGCAATCAGCCCCAGCATTTT,CASSQLRDRPYSNQPQHF
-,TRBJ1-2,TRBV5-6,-,TGTGCCAGCAGCTTGATGATCCAGGGGTACAATGGCTACACCTTC,CASSLMIQGYNGYTF
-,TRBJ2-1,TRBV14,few,TGTGCCAGCAGCCAAGTGAGGGCGTCGGAGCAGTTCTTC,CASSQVRASEQFF
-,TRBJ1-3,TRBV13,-,TGTGCCAGCAGCTGGGGGGAAACTGGAAACACCATATATTTT,CASSWGETGNTIYF
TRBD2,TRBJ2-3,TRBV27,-,TGTGCCAGCAGTCCAAGACTAGCTCATTCAGATACGCAGTATTTT,CASSPRLAHSDTQYF
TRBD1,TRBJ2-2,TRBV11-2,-,TGTGCCAGCAGCTTAGACAGGGGGACCGGGGAGCTGTTTTTT,CASSLDRGTGELFF
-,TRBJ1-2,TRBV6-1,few,TGTGCCACCGATACCCGGAGCGGCTACACCTTC,CATDTRSGYTF
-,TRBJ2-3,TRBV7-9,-,TGTGCCAGCAGCTTTGCCTCGGGGACAGATACGCAGTATTTT,CASSFASGTDTQYF
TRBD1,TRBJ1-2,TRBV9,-,TGTGCCAGCAGCCCCGGCAGGGGGGGCTACACCTTC,CASSPGRGGYTF
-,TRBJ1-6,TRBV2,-,TGTGCCAGCAGTGAAACGTTTGGGACTAATTCACCCCTCCACTTT,CASSETFGTNSPLHF
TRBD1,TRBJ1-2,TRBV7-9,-,TGTGCCAGCAGCCCTAATCAGGGGGCGGACTATGGCTACACCTTC,CASSPNQGADYGYTF
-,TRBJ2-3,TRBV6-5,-,TGTGCCACCAGGAACAGACGCACAGATACGCAGTATTTT,CATRNRRTDTQYF
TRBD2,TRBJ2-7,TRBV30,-,TGTGCCTGGGGTGGGACTAGCAGTTCCTACGAGCAGTACTTC,CAWGGTSSSYEQYF
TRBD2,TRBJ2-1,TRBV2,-,TGTGCCAGCAGTGAGACTAGCGGGAGTGGGAATGAGCAGTTCTTC,CASSETSGSGNEQFF
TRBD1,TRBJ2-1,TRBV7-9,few,TGTGCCAGCAGCTTAGTTGGGACAGGGGACAATGAGCAGTTCTTC,CASSLVGTGDNEQFF
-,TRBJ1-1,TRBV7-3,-,TGTGCCAGCAGCCTCCAGGTAAACACTGAAGCTTTCTTT,CASSLQVNTEAFF
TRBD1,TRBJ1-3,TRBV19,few,TGTGCCGTAAGGGACAGGGCATCGGGAAACACCATATATTTT,CAVRDRASGNTIYF
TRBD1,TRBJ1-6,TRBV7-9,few,TGTGCCAGCAGCGGGTCGACAGGGCTTGGCAATTCACCCCTCCACTTT,CASSGSTGLGNSPLHF
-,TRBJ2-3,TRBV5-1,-,TGCGCCAGCAGCTTGGAGGGGGGGGGCGCATCAGATACGCAGTATTTT,CASSLEGGGASDTQYF
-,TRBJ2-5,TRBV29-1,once,TGCAGCGTCGGAAGGTGGGAGACCCAGTACTTC,CSVGRWETQYF
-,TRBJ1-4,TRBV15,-,TGTGCCACCTCCCGTGACCACAATGAAAAACTGTTTTTT,CATSRDHNEKLFF
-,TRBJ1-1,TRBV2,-,TGTGCCAGCAGTGTAGTCAGGAAGAACACTGAAGCTTTCTTT,CASSVVRKNTEAFF
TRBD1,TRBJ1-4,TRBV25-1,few,TGTGCCAGCAGTGAAAGGGGGACAGGGAATGAAAAACTGTTTTTT,CASSERGTGNEKLFF
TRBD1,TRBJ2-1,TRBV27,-,TGTGCCAGCAGTCTCAACCCGGGACAGGGAACGGAGCAGTTCTTC,CASSLNPGQGTEQFF
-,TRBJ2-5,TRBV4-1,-,TGCGCCAGCAGCCAAGGATTTAGCGGTCAGGGGCGAGGAGAGACCCAGTACTTC,CASSQGFSGQGRGETQYF
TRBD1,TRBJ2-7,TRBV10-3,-,TGTGCCATCAGTGAGTCGCGGACAGGGGGCAAGAGGGAGCAGTACTTC,CAISESRTGGKREQYF
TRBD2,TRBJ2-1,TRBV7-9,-,TGTGCCAGCAGCTTGAGCGGGAGAGTAGATGAGCAGTTCTTC,CASSLSGRVDEQFF
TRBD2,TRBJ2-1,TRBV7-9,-,TGTGCCAGCAGCCCTCCCCTACGGCTAGCGGTTTACAATGAGCAGTTCTTC,CASSPPLRLAVYNEQFF
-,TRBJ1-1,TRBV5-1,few,TGCGCCAGCAGGGAGACCTTGAACACTGAAGCTTTCTTT,CASRETLNTEAFF
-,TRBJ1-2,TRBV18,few,TGTGCCAGCTCACAAGGCAGGGACAACTATGGCTACACCTTC,CASSQGRDNYGYTF
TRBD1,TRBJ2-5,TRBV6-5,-,TGTGCCAGCAGAACTCGGACAGGGGGCGCAGAGACCCAGTACTTC,CASRTRTGGAETQYF
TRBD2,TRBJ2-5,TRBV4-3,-,TGCGCCAGCAGCCAAGGCGGGACTAGCGAAGAGACCCAGTACTTC,CASSQGGTSEETQYF
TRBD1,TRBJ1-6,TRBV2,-,TGTGCCAGCAGTCGACAGGGGGTGAATAATTCACCCCTCCACTTT,CASSRQGVNNSPLHF
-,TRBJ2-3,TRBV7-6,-,TGTGCCAGCAGCTCCCAGGGCAGGGTGGGGTCAGATACGCAGTATTTT,CASSSQGRVGSDTQYF
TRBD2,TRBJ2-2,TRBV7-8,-,TGTGCCAGCAGCGTGACTAGCGGGGTCACCGGGGAGCTGTTTTTT,CASSVTSGVTGELFF